The 25 T cell receptor beta chains reported below all come from one sample, sequenced in a study of prognosis after radiotherapy for stage I lung cancer. The genomic DNA TCR beta CDR3 region underwent two rounds of multiplex PCR. Used in first-round PCR were primers specific to each TRBV and TRBJ gene. One entry per CDR3 protein, called by TCRdb with MiXCR from the multiplex PCR reads. The repertoire holds about 13,000 distinct CDR3 sequences, with about 51% as singletons. The source material was PBMCs, sampled before or after stereotactic body radiation therapy (not recorded which). The receptors stem from a donor over 45 with non-small cell lung cancer.

The CDR3 region has the DNA TGTGCCAGCAGTGACTGGGACAGGGGCGTCTATGGCTACACCTTC. Translating it yields CASSDWDRGVYGYTF. The chain carries TRBV6-1 and TRBJ1-2; 10 bases fit TRBD1. The germline CDR1 and CDR2 sequences are MNHNS and SASEGT. The V gene end was trimmed by 3 bases and the J gene end by 4 bases; junction bases not matched to a gene: 5. The length of the CDR3 is 15 residues.

This clonotype was seen repeatedly, ten times or more. The chain recombines TRBV12-3 or TRBV12-4 with TRBJ2-4, with D hard to call. V lost 1 base and J 0 bases, leaving 10 bases between the germline ends. The CDR3 contains 16 residues. CDR3 sequence (DNA): TGTGCCAGCAGTTTAGGGAATAATTTAGCCAAAAACATTCAGTACTTC. Amino acids: CASSLGNNLAKNIQYF.

This rearrangement joins TRBV6-1 to TRBJ1-1; 9 positions match TRBD1. Germline V gene lookup returns CDR1 MNHNS and CDR2 SASEGT. The CDR3 extends over 12 amino acids. J was trimmed by 10 bases and V by 8 bases; bases with no gene match: 8. CDR3 loop: CASLRQGVRAFF. The CDR3, as DNA: TGTGCCAGCTTGCGACAGGGGGTAAGAGCTTTCTTT.

The chain uses TRBV5-8 and TRBJ1-1; weak D call: TRBD1 (6 bases). The CDR3 runs 16 residues. Trimming stripped 7 bases from V and 1 base from J, with 20 bases between. The germline CDR1 and CDR2 sequences are SGHTS and YDEGEE. CDR3 in DNA: TGTGCCAGCCACCGACCGGGGGCCTACCGGAACACTGAAGCTTTCTTT. Translation gives CASHRPGAYRNTEAFF. The full variable domain, its missing parts supplied by reference TRBV5-8 and TRBJ1-1, is EAGVTQSPTHLIKTRGQQATLRCSPISGHTSVYWYQQALGLGLQFLLWYDEGEERNRGNFPPRFSGRQFPNYSSELNVNALELEDSALYLCASHRPGAYRNTEAFFGQGTRLTVV.

This clonotype was counted many times. The chain employs TRBV2 and TRBJ2-1; D may be TRBD2 (5 bases). Germline CDR1 is SNHLY and CDR2 is FYNNEI. CDR3 length equals 14 residues. V shed 7 bases and J shed 0 bases, with 10 bases lying between them. This chain's CDR3 is CASNGGLSYNEQFF. The DNA for the CDR3 is TGTGCCAGCAATGGCGGGCTCTCCTACAATGAGCAGTTCTTC.

This clonotype was recorded at least ten times. This chain links TRBV20-1 with TRBJ2-5; maybe TRBD2 (5 bases). Trimming shortened V by 7 bases and J by 3 bases, and 12 bases separated the two germline ends. CDR3 length: 12 amino acids. The germline gives CDR1 DFQATT, CDR2 SNEGSKA (reference sequence). The CDR3 bases are TGCAGTGTTCGAAGCGGAAAAGAGACCCAGTACTTC. It codes for CSVRSGKETQYF.

V gene TRBV2 combines with J gene TRBJ2-6; D might be TRBD1 (5 bases). The CDR3 spans 17 residues. Germline CDR1 is SNHLY and CDR2 is FYNNEI. Trimming stripped 4 bases from V and 0 bases from J, with 13 bases between. CDR3 protein: CASSVGRVNSGANVLTF. The CDR3 nucleotides are TGTGCCAGCAGTGTAGGCAGGGTCAACTCTGGGGCCAACGTCCTGACTTTC.

On this clonotype: This likely came from a read error, as a far larger clone is one base away. Written as DNA, the CDR3 is TGTGCCAGCAGTTCATTTCAGGAGAGGGACTACGAGCTGTACTTC. As protein: CASSSFQERDYELYF. The chain uses TRBV7-8 and TRBJ2-7; 7 bases are a match to TRBD2. Germline V CDR1 and CDR2: SGHVS, FQNEAQ. The CDR3 covers 15 residues.

Ten or more counts support this clonotype. One junction end disagrees with the germline gene, perhaps due to a read error. The CDR3: CASSPFRGSDEQFF. CDR3 DNA sequence: TGTGCTAGCAGCCCGTTTCGGGGTTCTGATGAGCAGTTCTTC. V and J are TRBV7-7 and TRBJ2-1; TRBD2 is a possible D gene (5 bases). The CDR3 length is 14 residues. The germline V gene has CDR1 SSHAT and CDR2 FNYEAQ (reference sequence).

Judged by abundance, this clonotype is medium-sized. The V gene is TRBV30, the J gene TRBJ1-3; 7 bases align to TRBD1. The ends lost 3 bases at V and 1 base at J; junction bases unmatched: 3. Per the germline V gene, CDR1 is GTSNPN and CDR2 is SVGIG (reference sequence). The length of the CDR3 is 14 residues. CDR3 region: CAWSAGGSGNTIYF. In nucleotides, the CDR3 is TGTGCCTGGAGCGCAGGGGGTTCTGGAAACACCATATATTTT.

The rearrangement links TRBV6-4 to TRBJ2-3, with 7 bases fitting TRBD2. V shed 2 bases, J shed 6 bases, and the junction held 11 bases outside the gene matches. CDR3 size: 16 residues. The germline gives CDR1 MRHNA, CDR2 SNTAGT. DNA for the CDR3: TGTGCCAGCAGTGACCGGCCAGGCGGGGAGGGGGATACGCAGTATTTT. Translation gives CASSDRPGGEGDTQYF.

Turning to this clonotype: A single base is all that separates this from a far larger clone, so a read error is likely. The rearrangement links TRBV10-3 to TRBJ2-3; 7 bases are a match to TRBD1. Trimming at V came to 10 bases and at J to 5 bases, leaving 18 bases not matched to a gene. CDR1 ENHRY and CDR2 SYGVKD come from the germline V gene. The CDR3 covers 16 residues. The CDR3 nucleotides are TGTGCCAGCAGCCAGATGCAGGGGGTTGGCAAAGATACGCAGTATTTT. Translation: CASSQMQGVGKDTQYF.

In its sample, this clonotype was seen once. The V and J genes are TRBV7-3 and TRBJ1-1; the D is unclear. The germline CDR1 and CDR2 sequences are SGHTA and FQGTGA. This CDR3 is 15 amino acids long. V was cut by 5 bases and J by 3 bases, with 16 bases left in between. DNA for the CDR3: TGTGCCAGCAGCCCACCGGGGAGGGTGGACACTGAAGCTTTCTTT. Protein product: CASSPPGRVDTEAFF.

Details on this clonotype: This likely traces to a read error, being one base from a far larger clone. V is TRBV6-9 and J is TRBJ2-7, with TRBD1 as a possible D gene (6 bases). The J call is in doubt because the DNA end fits TRBJ2-5 better. The CDR3 loop spans 15 amino acids. Germline V lookup: CDR1 MNHGY, CDR2 SVAAGI. DNA of the CDR3: TGTGCCAGCAGTTACCCCACGGACAGTCAAGAGACCCAGTACTTC. Residues: CASSYPTDSQETQYF.

CDR3 coding DNA: TGTGCCAGCAGTTACTCGGGGGTGACAGGGGGCGAGCAGTACTTC. It specifies CASSYSGVTGGEQYF. This sequence joins TRBV6-6 and TRBJ2-7; the match to TRBD1 covers 9 bases. V shed 0 bases and J 6 bases; nucleotides not matched to a gene: 6. Germline CDR1 reads MNHNY; CDR2 reads SVGAGI (reference sequence). The CDR3 is 15 residues long.

As for this clonotype: A far larger clone lies a single base away; this is likely a read error. The chain is built from TRBV6-2 or TRBV6-3 and TRBJ1-6; D is perhaps TRBD1 (5 bases). The length of the CDR3 is 15 residues. Trimming cost V 0 bases and J 7 bases, with 10 bases left between them. The germline CDR1 and CDR2 sequences are MNHEY and SVGEGT. The CDR3 DNA sequence: TGTGCCAGCAGTTACTCTTTTGGGGGGAATTCACCCCTCCACTTT. It yields the protein CASSYSFGGNSPLHF.

By sample fraction, this clonotype is medium-sized (0.01 to 0.1%). The chain has TRBV9 and TRBJ2-1; D may be TRBD2 (5 bases). V lost 0 bases, J lost 4 bases, and 20 bases lay in between. Germline CDR1 reads SGDLS; CDR2 reads YYNGEE. The CDR3 spans 18 residues. CDR3 DNA sequence: TGTGCCAGCAGCGTAGGTGTCCAGCGGAGCGGCCTTTACAATGAGCAGTTCTTC. Translated: CASSVGVQRSGLYNEQFF.

V usage is TRBV3-1 and J usage is TRBJ2-1; 7 bases agree with TRBD2. Trimming took 0 bases from V and 9 from J; bases not matched to a gene: 2. The CDR3 totals 13 residues. The V gene's germline CDR1 is LGHDT and CDR2 YNNKEL (reference sequence). The CDR3 bases are TGTGCCAGCAGCCAAGACTGGGAGGGTGAGCAGTTCTTC. Its protein product is CASSQDWEGEQFF.

In the case of this clonotype: With only one base between it and a far larger clone, this is likely a read error. The CDR3 coding sequence is TGTGCCAGCAGTGAAGAGGGACAGTGGCTTAGAACGAGCACAGATACGCAGTATTTT. As protein: CASSEEGQWLRTSTDTQYF. The V and J genes are TRBV6-2 or TRBV6-3 and TRBJ2-3, with 7 bases lining up with TRBD1. The CDR3 runs 19 residues. The germline CDR1 and CDR2 sequences are MNHEY and SVGEGT. V was clipped by 5 bases and J by 0 bases; unmatched bases: 17.

This clonotype was picked up many times. The chain uses TRBV27 and TRBJ1-1; possible D gene TRBD1, 5 bases. Germline V gene sequence: CDR1 MNHEY, CDR2 SMNVEV (reference sequence). V shed 6 bases and J shed 2 bases, with 10 bases lying between them. This CDR3 spans 13 amino acids. The CDR3 region is CASSYRTNTEAFF. DNA for the CDR3: TGTGCCAGCAGCTACAGGACCAACACTGAAGCTTTCTTT.

In its sample, this clonotype was seen a few times. The gene calls are TRBV3-1 and TRBJ2-7; the D gene is possibly TRBD1 (6 bases). Trimming left V 4 bases short and J 2 bases short, with 15 bases between. The CDR3 extends over 15 amino acids. Per germline, CDR1 LGHDT and CDR2 YNNKEL (reference sequence). The CDR3 sequence: CASSPTFQGPYEQYF. The CDR3 nucleotides are TGTGCCAGCAGCCCTACATTCCAGGGGCCCTACGAGCAGTACTTC.

J is TRBJ2-3 and V is TRBV6-1, with D possibly being TRBD2 (6 bases). V shed 6 bases and J shed 0 bases, with 19 bases lying between them. There are 17 residues in the CDR3. Germline CDR1 is MNHNS and CDR2 is SASEGT. The CDR3 reads CASSVYTNGRSTDTQYF. The CDR3 nucleotides read TGTGCCAGCAGCGTATACACTAACGGGAGAAGCACAGATACGCAGTATTTT.

Judged by abundance, this clonotype is medium-sized. The chain is built from TRBV30 and TRBJ2-7, with 8 bases matching TRBD1. The CDR3 spans 14 residues. The ends lost 5 bases at V and 6 bases at J; junction bases unmatched: 12. Germline CDR1 reads GTSNPN; CDR2 reads SVGIG (reference sequence). For the CDR3, the DNA is TGTGCCTGGGGTAGACAGGGGACGGCGGGCGAGCAGTACTTC. Translated, it gives CAWGRQGTAGEQYF. The variable domain in full, completed from reference TRBV30 and TRBJ2-7, reads SQTIHQWPATLVQPVGSPLSLECTVEGTSNPNLYWYRQAAGRGLQLLFYSVGIGQISSEVPQNLSASRPQDRQFILSSKKLLLSDSGFYLCAWGRQGTAGEQYFGPGTRLTVT.

Concerning this clonotype: This probably arose from a read error, given a far larger clone one base away. The V and J genes are TRBV6-8 and TRBJ1-4, with D uncertain. CDR3 length equals 16 residues. The germline V and J ends were trimmed by 0 bases and 7 bases, with 15 bases remaining between them. CDR1 and CDR2 from the germline V gene are MNHGY and SAAAGT. CDR3 amino acids: CASSYSNPGSSEKLFF. CDR3 DNA sequence: TGTGCCAGCAGTTACTCGAATCCGGGCTCGAGTGAAAAACTGTTTTTT.

The CDR3 is CASSLNLPESEQYF. The CDR3 DNA is TGTGCCAGCAGTTTAAACCTCCCGGAATCCGAGCAGTACTTC. The chain recombines TRBV12-3 or TRBV12-4 with TRBJ2-7; D is unresolved. The CDR3 extends over 14 amino acids. Trimming stripped 2 bases from V and 6 bases from J, with 14 bases between.